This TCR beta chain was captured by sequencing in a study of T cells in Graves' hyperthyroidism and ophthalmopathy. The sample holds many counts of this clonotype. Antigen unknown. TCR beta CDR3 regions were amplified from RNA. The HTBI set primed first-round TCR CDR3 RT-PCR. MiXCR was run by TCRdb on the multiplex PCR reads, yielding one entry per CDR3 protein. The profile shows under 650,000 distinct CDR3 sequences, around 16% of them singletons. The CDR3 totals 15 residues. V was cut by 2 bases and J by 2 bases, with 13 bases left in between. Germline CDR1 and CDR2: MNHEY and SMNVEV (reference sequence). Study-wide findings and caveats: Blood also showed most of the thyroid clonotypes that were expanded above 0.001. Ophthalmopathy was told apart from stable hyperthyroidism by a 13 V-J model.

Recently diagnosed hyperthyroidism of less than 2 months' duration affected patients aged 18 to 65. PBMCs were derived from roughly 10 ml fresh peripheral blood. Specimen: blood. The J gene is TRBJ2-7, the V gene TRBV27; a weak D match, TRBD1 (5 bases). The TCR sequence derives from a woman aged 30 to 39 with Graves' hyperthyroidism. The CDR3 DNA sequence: TGTGCCAGCAGTTTAACGTCCCTAGGGGCCTACGAGCAGTACTTC. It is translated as CASSLTSLGAYEQYF.